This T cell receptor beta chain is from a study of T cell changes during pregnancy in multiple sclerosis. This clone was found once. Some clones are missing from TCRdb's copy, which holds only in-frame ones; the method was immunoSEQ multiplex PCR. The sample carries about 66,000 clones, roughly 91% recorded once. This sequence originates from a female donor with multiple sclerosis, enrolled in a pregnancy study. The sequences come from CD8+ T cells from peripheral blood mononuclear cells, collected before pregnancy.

CDR3 in amino acids: CAWRITDTEAFF. CDR3 nucleotides: TGTGCCTGGAGAATTACTGACACTGAAGCTTTCTTT. J is TRBJ1-1 and V is TRBV30; D not certain. Germline CDR1 GTSNPN, CDR2 SVGIG (reference sequence). Trimming pared 3 bases from V and 3 bases from J, leaving 8 bases between. This CDR3 contains 12 residues.